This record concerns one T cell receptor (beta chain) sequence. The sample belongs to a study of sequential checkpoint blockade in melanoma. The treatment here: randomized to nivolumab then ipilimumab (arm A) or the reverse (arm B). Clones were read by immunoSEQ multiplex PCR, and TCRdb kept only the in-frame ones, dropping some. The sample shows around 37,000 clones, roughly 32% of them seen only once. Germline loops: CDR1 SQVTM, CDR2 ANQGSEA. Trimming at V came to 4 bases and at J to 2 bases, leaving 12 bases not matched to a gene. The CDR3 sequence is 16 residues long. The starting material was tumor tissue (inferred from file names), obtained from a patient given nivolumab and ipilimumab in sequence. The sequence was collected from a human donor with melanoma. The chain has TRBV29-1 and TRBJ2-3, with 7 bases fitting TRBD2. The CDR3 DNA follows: TGCAGCGTTGCTACCCTAGGGGCGGGGGACACAGATACGCAGTATTTT. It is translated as CSVATLGAGDTDTQYF.